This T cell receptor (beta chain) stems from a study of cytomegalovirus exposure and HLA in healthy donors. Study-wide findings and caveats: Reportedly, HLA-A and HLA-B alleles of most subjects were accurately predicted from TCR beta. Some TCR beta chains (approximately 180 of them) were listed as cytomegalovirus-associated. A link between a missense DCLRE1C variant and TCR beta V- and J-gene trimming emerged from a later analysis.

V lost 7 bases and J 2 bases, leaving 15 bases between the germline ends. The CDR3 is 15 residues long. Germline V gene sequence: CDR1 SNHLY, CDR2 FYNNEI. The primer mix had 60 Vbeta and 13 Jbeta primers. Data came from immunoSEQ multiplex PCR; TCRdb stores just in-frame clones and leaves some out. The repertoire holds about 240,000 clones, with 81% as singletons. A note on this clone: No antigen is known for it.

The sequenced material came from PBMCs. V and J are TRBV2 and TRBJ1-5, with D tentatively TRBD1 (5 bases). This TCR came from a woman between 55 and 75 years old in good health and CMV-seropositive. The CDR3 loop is CASKIGSQGNQPQHF. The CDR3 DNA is TGTGCCAGCAAGATCGGGTCACAGGGCAATCAGCCCCAGCATTTT.